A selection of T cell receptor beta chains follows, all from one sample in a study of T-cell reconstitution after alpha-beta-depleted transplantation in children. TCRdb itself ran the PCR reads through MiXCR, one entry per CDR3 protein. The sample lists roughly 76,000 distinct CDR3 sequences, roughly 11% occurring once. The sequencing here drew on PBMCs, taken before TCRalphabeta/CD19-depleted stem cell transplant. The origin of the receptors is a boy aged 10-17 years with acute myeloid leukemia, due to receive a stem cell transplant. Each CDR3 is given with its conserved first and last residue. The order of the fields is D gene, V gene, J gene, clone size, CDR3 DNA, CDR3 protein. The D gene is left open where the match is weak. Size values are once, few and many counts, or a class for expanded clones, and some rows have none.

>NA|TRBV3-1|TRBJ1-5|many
TGTGCCAGCAGCCAAGAACGGGATCAGCCCCAGCATTTT
CASSQERDQPQHF
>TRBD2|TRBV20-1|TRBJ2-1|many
TGCAGTGCTCGACCCGGGACTAGCGGGGGAATTGAGCAGTTCTTC
CSARPGTSGGIEQFF
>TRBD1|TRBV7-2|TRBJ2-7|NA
TGTGCCAGCAGCTGGTCGGACAGGGATTCCTACGAGCAGTACTTC
CASSWSDRDSYEQYF
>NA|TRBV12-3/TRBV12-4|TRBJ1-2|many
TGTGCCAGCAGTTTAATTTCTGGGTCTGGCGGCTACACCTTC
CASSLISGSGGYTF
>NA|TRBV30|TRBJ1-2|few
TGTGCCTGGAATAAGGACCTCTATGGCTACACCTTC
CAWNKDLYGYTF
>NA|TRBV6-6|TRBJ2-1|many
TGTGCCAGCAGTTACAGGGGCCATGAGCAGTTCTTC
CASSYRGHEQFF
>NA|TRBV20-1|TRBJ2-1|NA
TGCAGTGCTAGAGCGGGAGTGCTTATCGGTGAGCAGTTCTTC
CSARAGVLIGEQFF
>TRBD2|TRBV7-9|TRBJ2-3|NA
TGTGCCAGCAGCCCTATGGGACTAGCGGGGGGGACAGATACGCAGTATTTT
CASSPMGLAGGTDTQYF
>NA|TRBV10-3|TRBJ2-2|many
TGTGCCATCAGTGAGTCATGGTTTGCCGGGGAGCTGTTTTTT
CAISESWFAGELFF
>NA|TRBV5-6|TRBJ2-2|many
TGTGCCAGCAGCTTATTTCATACTAGCCTTGGCACCGGGGAGCTGTTTTTT
CASSLFHTSLGTGELFF
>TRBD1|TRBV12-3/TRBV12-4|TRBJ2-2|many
TGTGCCAGCACCCGACCCCCAGGGGGCGCGAACACCGGGGAGCTGTTTTTT
CASTRPPGGANTGELFF
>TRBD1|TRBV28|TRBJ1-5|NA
TGTGCCAGCAGTTCTTACAGGGGAGGCAATCAGCCCCAGCATTTT
CASSSYRGGNQPQHF
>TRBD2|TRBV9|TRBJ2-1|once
TGTGCCAGCAGCGTAGCTAGCGGGAGTTCCGTGGGTGAGCAGTTCTTC
CASSVASGSSVGEQFF
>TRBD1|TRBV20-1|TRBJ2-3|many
TGCAGTGCTGAACGACAGGGACCCGGCACAGATACGCAGTATTTT
CSAERQGPGTDTQYF
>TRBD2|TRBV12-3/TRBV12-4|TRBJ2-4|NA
TGTGCCATCAGCAGTTTAGCGGGAAGCGGTTACAAAAACATTCAGTACTTC
CAISSLAGSGYKNIQYF
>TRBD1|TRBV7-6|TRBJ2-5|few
TGTGCCAGCAGCGCCCGGGACAGGGGAATTGAGACCCAGTACTTC
CASSARDRGIETQYF
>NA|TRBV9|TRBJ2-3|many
TGTGCCAGCAGCGTAGAACCGGGCCTGACCGGCGGTACGCAGTATTTT
CASSVEPGLTGGTQYF
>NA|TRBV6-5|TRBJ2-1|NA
TGTGCCAGCAGTTACGATAGCGGAGGCTACAATGAGCAGTTCTTC
CASSYDSGGYNEQFF
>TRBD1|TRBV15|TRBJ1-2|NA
TGTGCCACCAGCACTACGACAGGGCGCAGTGGCTACACCTTC
CATSTTTGRSGYTF
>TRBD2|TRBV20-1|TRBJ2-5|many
TGCAGTGCTAGAGTTGCTAGCGGCCAAGAGACCCAGTACTTC
CSARVASGQETQYF
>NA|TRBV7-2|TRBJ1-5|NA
TGTGCCAGCAGCTTAGCGCTATCCGGCAATCAGCCCCAGCATTTT
CASSLALSGNQPQHF
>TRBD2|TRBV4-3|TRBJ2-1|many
TGCGCCAGCAGCCAAAAGTCACTAGCGGGAGTAAATGAGCAGTTCTTC
CASSQKSLAGVNEQFF
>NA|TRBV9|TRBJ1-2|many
TGTGCCAGCAGCGCCGCGGGCTACACCTTC
CASSAAGYTF
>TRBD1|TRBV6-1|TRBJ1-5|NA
TGTGCCAGCAGTGGGACAGGGTTAGGCAATCAGCCCCAGCATTTT
CASSGTGLGNQPQHF
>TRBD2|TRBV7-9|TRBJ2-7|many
TGTGCCAGCAGCCCGCGACTAGCGGGAGGCCCCTACGAGCAGTACTTC
CASSPRLAGGPYEQYF
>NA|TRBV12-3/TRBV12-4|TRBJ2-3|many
TGTGCCAGCAGTGCAAGGGTCCCGGACGGCACAGATACGCAGTATTTT
CASSARVPDGTDTQYF
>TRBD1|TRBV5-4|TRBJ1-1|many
TGTGCCAGCAGCTTCAGGGGGAGCACTGAAGCTTTCTTT
CASSFRGSTEAFF
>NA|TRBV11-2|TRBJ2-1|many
TGTGCCAGCAGCTTGGTCGCGTGGAACACCTCCAACAATGAGCAGTTCTTC
CASSLVAWNTSNNEQFF
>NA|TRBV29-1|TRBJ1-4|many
TGCAGCGTTGAAAGCGGCTTAGGGGAAAAACTGTTTTTT
CSVESGLGEKLFF
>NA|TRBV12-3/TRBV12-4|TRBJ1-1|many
TGTGCCAGCAGCCGGACCGTAGGCACTGAAGCTTTCTTT
CASSRTVGTEAFF
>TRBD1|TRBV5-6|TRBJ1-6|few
TGTGCCAGCAGCTTGCAGGGACAGGGGAGCTCCTATAATTCACCCCTCCACTTT
CASSLQGQGSSYNSPLHF
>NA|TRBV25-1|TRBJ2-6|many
TGTGCCAGCAGTGACCGAAGGGGCTCTGGGGCCAACGTCCTGACTTTC
CASSDRRGSGANVLTF
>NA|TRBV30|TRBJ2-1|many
TGTGCCTGGTGTGAGGCGTTCAATGAGCAGTTCTTC
CAWCEAFNEQFF